The rows below give T cell receptor beta chains drawn from one sample of a study of vaccination effects on CD4 cells after COVID-19. Data came from immunoSEQ multiplex PCR; TCRdb stores just in-frame clones and leaves some out. Seen here are 63,000 or so clones, about 69% observed once, and the top ten hold less than 6.5%. Their antigens remain unidentified. Material: CD4+ T cells from PBMCs cultured with HIV peptides, obtained before COVID-19 vaccination. The receptor source for this set is a human donor who had a prior SARS-CoV-2 infection. The CDR3 runs from the conserved cysteine through the conserved F or W. The order of the fields is D gene, J gene, clone size, V gene, CDR3 DNA, CDR3 protein. D genes are given only for firm matches. The listing skips clone size in some rows; elsewhere it reads once, few, many or a size class.

TRBD2 | TRBJ2-5 | . | TRBV5-1 | TGCGCCAGCAGCTTGGGCGCGGGAGGGAATTATTGGGAGACCCAGTACTTC | CASSLGAGGNYWETQYF
TRBD2 | TRBJ2-1 | . | TRBV14 | TGTGCCAGCAGCCAAGGGACAACCTTCAGCGGGAGGAAACTAAACAATGAGCAGTTCTTC | CASSQGTTFSGRKLNNEQFF
TRBD1 | TRBJ2-1 | . | TRBV4-2 | TGTGCCAGCAGCCGACAGGGGGTTAGTAGTTACAATGAGCAGTTCTTC | CASSRQGVSSYNEQFF
TRBD1 | TRBJ1-3 | . | TRBV9 | TGTGCCAGCAGCACCGGGACAGGAGGAGGCACCATATATTTT | CASSTGTGGGTIYF
. | TRBJ1-2 | . | TRBV20-1 | TGCAGTGCTAGACTAGGCTATGGCTACACCTTC | CSARLGYGYTF
TRBD2 | TRBJ2-2 | . | TRBV5-1 | TGCGCCAGCAGCCCCGGGGGGGACTACGAAGGCGGGGAGCTGTTTTTT | CASSPGGDYEGGELFF
. | TRBJ2-5 | . | TRBV9 | TGTGCCAGCAGCGTATCCGAGCGGGCGAGGAGCCAGTACTTC | CASSVSERARSQYF
. | TRBJ1-5 | . | TRBV7-9 | TGTGCCACCCCCCCCCAGTATAGCAATCAGCCCCAGCATTTT | CATPPQYSNQPQHF
. | TRBJ2-1 | . | TRBV7-3 | TGTGCCAGCAGCTTTACCCCCTACAATGAGCAGTTCTTC | CASSFTPYNEQFF
TRBD1 | TRBJ1-6 | . | TRBV2 | TGTGCCAGCATTACCGGGACAGAGTATTCACCCCTCCACTTT | CASITGTEYSPLHF
. | TRBJ2-7 | once | TRBV6-5 | TGTGCCAGCACTTCGGGCCGAGAGCAGTACTTC | CASTSGREQYF
TRBD1 | TRBJ1-1 | . | TRBV2 | TGTGCCAGCAGTTCCCCGGGACAGGGATTCACTGAAGCTTTCTTT | CASSSPGQGFTEAFF
. | TRBJ1-2 | . | TRBV5-1 | TGCGCCAGCAGCTTACAGGGAGACTATGGCTACACCTTC | CASSLQGDYGYTF
. | TRBJ2-7 | . | TRBV30 | TGTGCCTGGAGTGTTGTGTGGAAGGACGAGCAGTACTTC | CAWSVVWKDEQYF
TRBD2 | TRBJ2-2 | . | TRBV6-2/TRBV6-3 | TGTGCCAGCAGTTACAGTCTAGCGGTAACCGGGGAGCTGTTTTTT | CASSYSLAVTGELFF
TRBD1 | TRBJ1-1 | . | TRBV2 | TGTGCCAGCAGTGAGGGCTACAGGGGCACTGAAGCTTTCTTT | CASSEGYRGTEAFF
. | TRBJ2-1 | . | TRBV3-1/TRBV3-2 | TGTGCCAGCAGCCAAGGCGGGACCTGGGGCAATGAGCAGTTCTTC | CASSQGGTWGNEQFF
. | TRBJ1-5 | . | TRBV7-2 | TGTGCCAGCAGCTCCACTTACAATCAGCCCCAGCATTTT | CASSSTYNQPQHF
. | TRBJ1-5 | . | TRBV15 | TGTGCCACCAGCAGGCCTAGCAATCAGCCCCAGCATTTT | CATSRPSNQPQHF
. | TRBJ2-5 | few | TRBV11-2 | TGTGCCAGCAGCTTCGGACAGATGGAGACCCAGTACTTC | CASSFGQMETQYF
. | TRBJ2-1 | . | TRBV4-1 | TGCGCCAGCAGCGAACTAGCCTCAAACACCAATGAGCAGTTCTTC | CASSELASNTNEQFF
. | TRBJ1-4 | . | TRBV4-2 | TGTGCCAGCAGCCAAGATCTGGGGGTAGGAGAAAAACTGTTTTTT | CASSQDLGVGEKLFF
. | TRBJ2-3 | . | TRBV18 | TGTGCCAGCTCACCACCGCTGGGGAAGGATACGCAGTATTTT | CASSPPLGKDTQYF
. | TRBJ1-4 | . | TRBV5-1 | TGCGCCAGCAGTCCGAGCAGGGGTGCTGAAAAACTGTTTTTT | CASSPSRGAEKLFF